The source of this T cell receptor beta chain is a study of cytomegalovirus exposure and HLA in healthy donors. 13 Jbeta primers and 60 Vbeta primers were used for the PCR. Clones were sequenced by immunoSEQ multiplex PCR, and TCRdb holds only the in-frame ones, with some missing. The sample yields 100,000 to 150,000 clones, around four fifths seen once. Trimming removed 0 bases at V and 1 base at J, with 8 bases between. Per germline, CDR1 ENHRY and CDR2 SYGVKD. The CDR3 loop spans 15 amino acids. As regards this clone: What it recognizes is unknown.

Notes on the study in general: According to a later analysis, donors in an Asian-associated ancestry cluster reportedly had fewer N-insertions than the roughly 720-donor mean. TCR beta chains associated with HLA were, in a later analysis, more clonally expanded than equally common others. Researchers catalogued approximately 170 TCR beta chains as cytomegalovirus-associated.

The specimen was PBMCs. This receptor was identified in a male donor in good health and CMV-seropositive. J is TRBJ2-3 and V is TRBV10-3; the D gene is possibly TRBD2 (5 bases). CDR3 in amino acids: CAISESEEGTDTQYF. The CDR3, as DNA: TGTGCCATCAGTGAGTCAGAGGAGGGCACAGATACGCAGTATTTT.